Following are 9 T cell receptor beta chains from one sample sequenced in a study of blood T cell repertoires in COVID-19. Profiled with immunoSEQ multiplex PCR; TCRdb holds only in-frame clones, not every one. The sample holds about 140,000 clones, 88% seen once. Sequencing used peripheral blood. Every receptor here comes from a human donor with COVID-19, enrolled during active disease. The donor label of this sample is uncertain.

This CDR3 reads CASSPSREGTQPQHF. In DNA form, the CDR3 reads TGTGCCAGCAGTCCTTCGAGGGAGGGGACTCAGCCCCAGCATTTT. The chain joins TRBV6-5 to TRBJ1-5; D is possibly TRBD1 (5 bases). The CDR3 spans 15 residues. Germline V gene sequence: CDR1 MNHEY, CDR2 SVGAGI. Deletions cut 5 bases from V and 6 bases from J, with 17 bases between.

The CDR3 spells CASSPRGSIRGYTF. The CDR3 DNA reads TGTGCCAGCTCACCACGAGGGTCGATTAGGGGCTACACCTTC. The chain carries TRBV18 and TRBJ1-2; D gene unclear. This CDR3 region has 14 residues. V lost 1 base and J lost 8, with 14 bases in between. Germline CDR1 reads KGHSH; CDR2 reads LQKENI.

The chain uses TRBV11-2 and TRBJ2-1; D is ambiguous. The CDR3 runs 17 residues. Trimming stripped 5 bases from V and 7 bases from J, with 24 bases between. The germline CDR1 and CDR2 sequences are SGHAT and FQNNGV. This CDR3 reads CASSQNGRSWWINEQFF. The CDR3 DNA follows: TGTGCCAGCAGCCAAAACGGCCGGAGTTGGTGGATAAATGAGCAGTTCTTC.

The rearrangement links TRBV20-1 to TRBJ1-2; maybe TRBD1 (5 bases). CDR3 length: 17 amino acids. Trimming took off 3 bases at V and 5 bases at J, with 25 bases between the two ends. Germline CDR1 reads DFQATT; CDR2 reads SNEGSKA (reference sequence). CDR3: CSASESPGLHFTYGYTF. The CDR3 DNA reads TGCAGTGCTAGTGAAAGTCCGGGACTGCACTTCACGTATGGCTACACCTTC.

This chain uses TRBV28 with TRBJ2-1; 11 bases line up with TRBD1. The junction had 12 bases not matched to a gene; V was cut back by 5 bases and J by 9 bases. Germline values: CDR1 MDHEN, CDR2 SYDVKM. The CDR3 spans 16 residues. Here the CDR3 reads CASSDLRTGGMSEQFF. The CDR3 DNA is TGTGCCAGCAGTGACCTCCGGACAGGGGGCATGAGTGAGCAGTTCTTC.

This clone was seen a handful of times. The V gene is TRBV5-1, the J gene TRBJ2-5; D is ambiguous. CDR3 length: 14 amino acids. CDR1 SGHRS and CDR2 YFSETQ come from the germline V gene. Trimming left V 4 bases short and J 0 bases short, with 10 bases between. This CDR3 reads CASSPFGYQETQYF. CDR3 nucleotides: TGCGCCAGCAGCCCCTTCGGGTACCAAGAGACCCAGTACTTC.

This clone was counted once. The chain recombines TRBV5-1 with TRBJ2-2; unclear D gene. Germline CDR1 is SGHRS and CDR2 is YFSETQ. The CDR3 loop spans 15 amino acids. Trimming cost V 0 bases and J 1 base, with 7 bases left between them. The CDR3 is CASSLGLENTGELFF. DNA for the CDR3: TGCGCCAGCAGCTTGGGACTTGAGAACACCGGGGAGCTGTTTTTT. The variable domain in full, with the rest retrieved from reference TRBV5-1 and TRBJ2-2, is KAGVTQTPRYLIKTRGQQVTLSCSPISGHRSVSWYQQTPGQGLQFLFEYFSETQRNKGNFPGRFSGRQFSNSRSEMNVSTLELGDSALYLCASSLGLENTGELFFGEGSRLTVL.

The chain employs TRBV5-1 and TRBJ1-1; 9 bases line up with TRBD1. The CDR3 is 13 amino acids. The V gene's germline CDR1 is SGHRS and CDR2 YFSETQ. J gave up 4 bases and V 4 bases, and 2 bases lay outside the gene matches. The CDR3 protein is CASSDRGTTEAFF. CDR3 DNA sequence: TGCGCCAGCAGCGACAGGGGGACCACTGAAGCTTTCTTT.

J is TRBJ1-5 and V is TRBV11-2; 7 bases are a match to TRBD1. From germline, CDR1 is SGHAT and CDR2 FQNNGV. The V and J ends lost 3 bases and 2 bases, in that order; junction bases with no gene match: 10. The CDR3 totals 17 residues. CDR3 in amino acids: CASSFPIYRGGNQPQHF. Written as DNA, the CDR3 is TGTGCCAGCAGCTTCCCGATATACAGGGGCGGCAATCAGCCCCAGCATTTT.